These T cell receptor beta chains were read from a single sample in a study of blood T cells in healthy people across ages. Via MiXCR, TCRdb re-called the 5' RACE reads, giving one row per CDR3 protein. The sample has approximately 940,000 distinct CDR3 sequences, about 48% seen once. Material: blood. The source of these receptors is a man between 25 and 39 years old in good health. The CDR3 runs from the conserved cysteine through the conserved F or W. Each record gives: V gene, J gene, CDR3 protein.

TRBV10-3,TRBJ2-7,CAISEGTGYYEQYF
TRBV24-1,TRBJ2-1,CATSDLRGFEQFF
TRBV7-9,TRBJ1-1,CASSGFSEAFF
TRBV6-2/TRBV6-3,TRBJ2-3,CASSVPDTATDTQYF
TRBV28,TRBJ2-7,CASSPEQGVVSYEQYF
TRBV7-2,TRBJ1-2,CASSLDGGTYGYTF
TRBV12-3/TRBV12-4,TRBJ2-6,CASSFWAVISGANVLTF
TRBV20-1,TRBJ1-5,CSANGQSSNQPQHF
TRBV7-9,TRBJ1-3,CASSLVEVGNTIYF
TRBV20-1,TRBJ2-3,CSAPAAGPDTQYF
TRBV9,TRBJ2-3,CASSRRQSSTDTQYF
TRBV6-2/TRBV6-3,TRBJ2-3,CASSFSAGGPGTQYF
TRBV12-3/TRBV12-4,TRBJ2-3,CASSQGQLFGDTQYF
TRBV4-1,TRBJ2-5,CASSQDRTSSNEQYF
TRBV4-2,TRBJ1-4,CASSQGAAPTNEKLFF
TRBV27,-,CASSPNSGGTGEQYF
TRBV12-3/TRBV12-4,TRBJ1-2,CASIPTGGFYGYTF
TRBV27,TRBJ1-2,CASSLTVGGNYGYTF
TRBV20-1,TRBJ2-6,CSARRGVTFSGANVLTF
TRBV20-1,TRBJ1-6,CSARSRGKTYNSPLHF
TRBV20-1,TRBJ2-7,CSGGGSYEQYF
TRBV3-1,TRBJ2-4,CASSQGQGRNIQYF
TRBV2,TRBJ2-1,CASSEGRGSSSYNEQFF
TRBV12-3/TRBV12-4,-,CASSLSGGRTYEQYF
TRBV29-1,TRBJ1-5,CSVAGHDQPQHF
TRBV5-1,TRBJ1-2,CASSSQGGSYGYTF
TRBV6-6,TRBJ1-5,CASSYDQPQHF
TRBV7-6,TRBJ2-1,CASSVGTGDEQFF
TRBV6-1,TRBJ2-1,CASSHWASGGNNEQFF